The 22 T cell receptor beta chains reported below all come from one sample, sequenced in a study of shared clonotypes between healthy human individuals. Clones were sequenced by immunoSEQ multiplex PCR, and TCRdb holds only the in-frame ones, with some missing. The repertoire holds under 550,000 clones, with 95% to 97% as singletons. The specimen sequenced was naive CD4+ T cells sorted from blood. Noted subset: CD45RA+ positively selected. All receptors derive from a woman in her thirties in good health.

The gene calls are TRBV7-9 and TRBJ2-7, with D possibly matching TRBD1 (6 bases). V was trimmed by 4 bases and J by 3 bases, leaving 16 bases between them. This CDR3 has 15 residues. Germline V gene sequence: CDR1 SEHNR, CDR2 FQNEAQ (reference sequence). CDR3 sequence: CASSYLLTGIYEQYF. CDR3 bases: TGTGCCAGCAGCTACCTCCTAACAGGGATCTACGAGCAGTACTTC.

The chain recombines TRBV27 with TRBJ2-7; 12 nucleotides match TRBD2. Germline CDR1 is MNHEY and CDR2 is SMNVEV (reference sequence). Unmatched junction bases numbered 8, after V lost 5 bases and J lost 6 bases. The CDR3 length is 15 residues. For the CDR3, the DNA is TGTGCCAGCAGTCCGACAGGACTAGCGGGAAGCGAGCAGTACTTC. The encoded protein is CASSPTGLAGSEQYF.

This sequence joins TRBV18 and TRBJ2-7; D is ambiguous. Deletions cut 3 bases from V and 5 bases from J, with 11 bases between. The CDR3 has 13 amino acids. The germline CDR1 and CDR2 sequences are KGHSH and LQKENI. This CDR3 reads CASSPQAENEQYF. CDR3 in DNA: TGTGCCAGCTCACCGCAGGCCGAGAACGAGCAGTACTTC.

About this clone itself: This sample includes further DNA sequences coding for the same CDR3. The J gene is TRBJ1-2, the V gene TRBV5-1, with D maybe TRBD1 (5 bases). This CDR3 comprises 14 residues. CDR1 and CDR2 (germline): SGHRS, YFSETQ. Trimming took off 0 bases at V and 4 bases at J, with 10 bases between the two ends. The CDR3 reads CASSLEEGTYGYTF. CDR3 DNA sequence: TGCGCCAGCAGCTTGGAGGAGGGGACCTATGGCTACACCTTC.

Here the CDR3 DNA reads TGTGCCAGCTCACCATTACGATCGGGTTACAATGAGCAGTTCTTC. Its translation is CASSPLRSGYNEQFF. The gene calls are TRBV18 and TRBJ2-1; D remains unclear. CDR1 KGHSH and CDR2 LQKENI come from the germline V gene. Trimming left V 2 bases short and J 4 bases short, with 12 bases between. This CDR3 contains 15 residues. Complete variable domain (other parts from reference TRBV18 and TRBJ2-1): NAGVMQNPRHLVRRRGQEARLRCSPMKGHSHVYWYRQLPEEGLKFMVYLQKENIIDESGMPKERFSAEFPKEGPSILRIQQVVRGDSAAYFCASSPLRSGYNEQFFGPGTRLTVL.

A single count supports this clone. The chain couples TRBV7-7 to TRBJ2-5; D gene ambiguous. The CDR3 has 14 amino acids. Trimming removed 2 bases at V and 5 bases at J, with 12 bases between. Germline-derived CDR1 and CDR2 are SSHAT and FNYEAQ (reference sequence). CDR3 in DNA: TGTGCCAGCAGCTTATCCAGGTCTCGGGAGACCCAGTACTTC. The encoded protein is CASSLSRSRETQYF.

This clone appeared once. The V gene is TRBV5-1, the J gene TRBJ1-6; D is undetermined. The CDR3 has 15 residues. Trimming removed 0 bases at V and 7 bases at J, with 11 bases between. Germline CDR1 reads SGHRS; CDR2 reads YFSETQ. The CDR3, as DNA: TGCGCCAGCAGCTTGGGGCCAGACAAGAATTCACCCCTCCACTTT. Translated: CASSLGPDKNSPLHF.

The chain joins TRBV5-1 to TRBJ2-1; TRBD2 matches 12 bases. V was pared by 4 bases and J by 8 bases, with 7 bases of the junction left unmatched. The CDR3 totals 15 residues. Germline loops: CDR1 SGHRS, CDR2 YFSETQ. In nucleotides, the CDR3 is TGCGCCAGCAGCCCCGGACTAGCGGGATTCGATGAGCAGTTCTTC. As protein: CASSPGLAGFDEQFF.

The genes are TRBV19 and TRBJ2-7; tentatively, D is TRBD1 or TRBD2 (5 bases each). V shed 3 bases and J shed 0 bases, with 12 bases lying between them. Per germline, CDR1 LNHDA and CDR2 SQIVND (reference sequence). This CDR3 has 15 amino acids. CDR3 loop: CASSMGSGTSYEQYF. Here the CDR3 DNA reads TGTGCCAGTAGTATGGGGTCGGGGACCTCCTACGAGCAGTACTTC.

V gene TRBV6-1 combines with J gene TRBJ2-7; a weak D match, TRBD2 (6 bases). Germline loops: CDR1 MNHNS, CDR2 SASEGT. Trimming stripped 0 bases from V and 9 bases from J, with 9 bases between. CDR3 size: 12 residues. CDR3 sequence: CASSEALGGQYF. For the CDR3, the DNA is TGTGCCAGCAGTGAAGCGCTCGGGGGGCAGTACTTC.

The CDR3, as DNA: TGTGCCAGCAGTGAAACAGGGGGTTCCTACAATGAGCAGTTCTTC. Protein: CASSETGGSYNEQFF. The rearrangement links TRBV6-4 to TRBJ2-1; 8 bases map to TRBD1. Per the germline V gene, CDR1 is MRHNA and CDR2 is SNTAGT. V trimming: 3 bases; J trimming: 1 base; junction bases outside the gene matches: 2. The CDR3 runs to 15 residues.

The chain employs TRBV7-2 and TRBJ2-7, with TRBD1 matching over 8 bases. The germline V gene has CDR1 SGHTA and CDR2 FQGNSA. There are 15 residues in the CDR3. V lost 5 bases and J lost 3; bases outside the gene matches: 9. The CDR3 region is CASSPRAQGDYEQYF. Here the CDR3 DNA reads TGTGCCAGCAGCCCGCGGGCACAGGGGGACTACGAGCAGTACTTC.

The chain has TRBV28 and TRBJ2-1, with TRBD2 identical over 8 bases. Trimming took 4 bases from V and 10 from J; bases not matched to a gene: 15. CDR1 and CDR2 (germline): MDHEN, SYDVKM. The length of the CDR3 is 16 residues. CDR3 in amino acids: CASSSRQMAGGDEQFF. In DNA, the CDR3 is TGTGCCAGCAGTTCCCGTCAGATGGCGGGAGGTGACGAGCAGTTCTTC.

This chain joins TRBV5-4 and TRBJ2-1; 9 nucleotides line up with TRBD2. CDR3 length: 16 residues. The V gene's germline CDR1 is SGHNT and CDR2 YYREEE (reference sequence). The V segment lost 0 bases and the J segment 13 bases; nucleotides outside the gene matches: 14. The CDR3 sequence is CASSLVLEWREGKQFF. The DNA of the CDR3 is TGTGCCAGCAGCTTGGTCCTAGAGTGGCGGGAGGGCAAACAGTTCTTC.

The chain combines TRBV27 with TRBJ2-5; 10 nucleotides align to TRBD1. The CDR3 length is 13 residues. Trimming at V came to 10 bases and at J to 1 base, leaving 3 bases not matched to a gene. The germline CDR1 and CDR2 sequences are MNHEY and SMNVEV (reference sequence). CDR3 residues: CATRDRGQETQYF. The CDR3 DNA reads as TGTGCCACTCGGGACAGGGGCCAAGAGACCCAGTACTTC.

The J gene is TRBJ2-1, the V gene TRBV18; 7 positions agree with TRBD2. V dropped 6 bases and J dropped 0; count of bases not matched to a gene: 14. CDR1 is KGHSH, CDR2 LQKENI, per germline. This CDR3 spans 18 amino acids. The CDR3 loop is CASSVREGLTGSYNEQFF. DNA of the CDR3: TGTGCCAGCTCGGTAAGGGAGGGCCTCACGGGCTCCTACAATGAGCAGTTCTTC.

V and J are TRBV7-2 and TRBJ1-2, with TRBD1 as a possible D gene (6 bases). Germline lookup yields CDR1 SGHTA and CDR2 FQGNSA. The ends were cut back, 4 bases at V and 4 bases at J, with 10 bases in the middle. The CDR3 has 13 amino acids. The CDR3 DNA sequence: TGTGCCAGCAGCTCACAGGGCCCCTATGGCTACACCTTC. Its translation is CASSSQGPYGYTF.

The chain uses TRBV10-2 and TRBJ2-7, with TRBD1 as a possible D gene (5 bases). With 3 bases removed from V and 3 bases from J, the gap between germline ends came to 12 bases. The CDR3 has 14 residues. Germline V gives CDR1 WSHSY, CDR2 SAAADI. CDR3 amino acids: CASSDRPGLYEQYF. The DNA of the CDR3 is TGCGCCAGCAGTGATCGGCCAGGGCTCTACGAGCAGTACTTC.

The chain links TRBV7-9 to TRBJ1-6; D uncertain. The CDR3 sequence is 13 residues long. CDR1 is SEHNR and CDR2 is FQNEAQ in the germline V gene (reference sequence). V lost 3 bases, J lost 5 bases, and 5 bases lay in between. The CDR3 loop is CASSFSDNSPLHF. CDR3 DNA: TGTGCCAGCAGCTTTAGTGATAATTCACCCCTCCACTTT.

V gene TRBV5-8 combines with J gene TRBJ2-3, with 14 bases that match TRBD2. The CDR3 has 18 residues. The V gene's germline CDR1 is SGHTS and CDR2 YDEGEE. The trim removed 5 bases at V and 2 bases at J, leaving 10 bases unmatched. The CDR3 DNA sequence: TGTGCCAGCAGTTCCGGACTAGCGGGAGGAGCCTACACAGATACGCAGTATTTT. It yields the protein CASSSGLAGGAYTDTQYF.

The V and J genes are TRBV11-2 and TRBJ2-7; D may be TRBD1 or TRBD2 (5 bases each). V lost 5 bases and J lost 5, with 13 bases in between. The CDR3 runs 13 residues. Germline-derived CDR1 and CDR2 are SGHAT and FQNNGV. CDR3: CASSPLGDHEQYF. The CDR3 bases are TGTGCCAGCAGCCCCTTGGGGGACCACGAGCAGTACTTC.

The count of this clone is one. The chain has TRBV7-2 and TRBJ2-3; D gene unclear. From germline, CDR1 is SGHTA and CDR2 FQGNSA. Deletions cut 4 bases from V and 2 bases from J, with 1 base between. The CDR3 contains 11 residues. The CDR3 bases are TGTGCCAGCAGCTACACAGATACGCAGTATTTT. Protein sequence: CASSYTDTQYF.